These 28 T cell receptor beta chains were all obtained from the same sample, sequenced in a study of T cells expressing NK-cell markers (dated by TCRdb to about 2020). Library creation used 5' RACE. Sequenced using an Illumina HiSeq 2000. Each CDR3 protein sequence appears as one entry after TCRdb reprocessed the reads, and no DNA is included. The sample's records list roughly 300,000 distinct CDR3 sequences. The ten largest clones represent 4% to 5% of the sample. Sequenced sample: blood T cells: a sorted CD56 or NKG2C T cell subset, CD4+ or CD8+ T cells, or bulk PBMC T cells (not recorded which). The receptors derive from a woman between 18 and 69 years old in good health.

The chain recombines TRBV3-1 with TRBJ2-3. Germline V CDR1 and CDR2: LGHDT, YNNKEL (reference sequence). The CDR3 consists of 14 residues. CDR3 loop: CASSQEVRTDTQYF.

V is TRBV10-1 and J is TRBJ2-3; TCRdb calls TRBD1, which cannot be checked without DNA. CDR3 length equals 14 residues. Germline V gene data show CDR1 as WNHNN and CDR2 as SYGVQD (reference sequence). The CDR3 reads CASGSGALSDTQYF.

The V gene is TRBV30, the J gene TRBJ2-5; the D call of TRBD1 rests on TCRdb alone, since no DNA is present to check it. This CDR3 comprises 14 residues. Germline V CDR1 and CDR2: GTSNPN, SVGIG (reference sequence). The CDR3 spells CAWHRGLGEETQYF.

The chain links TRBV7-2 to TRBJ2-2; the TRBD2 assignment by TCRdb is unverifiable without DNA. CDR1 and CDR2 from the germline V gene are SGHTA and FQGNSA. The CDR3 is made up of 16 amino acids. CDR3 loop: CASSSTSGGYTGELFF. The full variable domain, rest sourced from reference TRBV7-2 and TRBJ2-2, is GAGVSQSPSNKVTEKGKDVELRCDPISGHTALYWYRQSLGQGLEFLIYFQGNSAPDKSGLPSDRFSAERTGGSVSTLTIQRTQQEDSAVYLCASSSTSGGYTGELFFGEGSRLTVL.

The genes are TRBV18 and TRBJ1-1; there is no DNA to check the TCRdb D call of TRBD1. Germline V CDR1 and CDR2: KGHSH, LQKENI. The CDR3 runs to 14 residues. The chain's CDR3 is CASSPIQGSSEAFF.

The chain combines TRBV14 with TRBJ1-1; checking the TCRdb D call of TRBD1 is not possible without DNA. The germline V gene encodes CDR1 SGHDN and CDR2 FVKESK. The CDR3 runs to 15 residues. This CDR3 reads CASSQDFPGNTEAFF.

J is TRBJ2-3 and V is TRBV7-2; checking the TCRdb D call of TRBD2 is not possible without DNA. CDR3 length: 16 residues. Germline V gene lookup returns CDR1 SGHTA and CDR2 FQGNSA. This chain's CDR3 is CASSPRLADSTDTQYF.

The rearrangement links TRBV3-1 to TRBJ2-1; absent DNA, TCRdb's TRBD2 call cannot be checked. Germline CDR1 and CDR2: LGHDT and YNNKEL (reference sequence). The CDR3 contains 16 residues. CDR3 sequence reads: CASSRMRREGLDEQFF.

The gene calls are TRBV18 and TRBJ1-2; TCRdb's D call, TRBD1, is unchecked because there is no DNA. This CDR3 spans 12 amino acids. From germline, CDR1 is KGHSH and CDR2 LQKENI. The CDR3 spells CASSPTGDGYTF.

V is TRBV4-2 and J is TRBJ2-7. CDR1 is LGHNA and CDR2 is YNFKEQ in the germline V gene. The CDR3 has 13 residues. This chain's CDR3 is CASSQEHYYEQYF.

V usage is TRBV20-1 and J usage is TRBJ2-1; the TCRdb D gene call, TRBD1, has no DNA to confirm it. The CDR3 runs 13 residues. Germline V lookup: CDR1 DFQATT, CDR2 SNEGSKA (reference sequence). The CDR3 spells CSARDHGGNEQFF.

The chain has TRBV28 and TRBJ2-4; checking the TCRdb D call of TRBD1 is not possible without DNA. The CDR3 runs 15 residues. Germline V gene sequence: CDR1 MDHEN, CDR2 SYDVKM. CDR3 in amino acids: CASSFRGQAKNIQYF.

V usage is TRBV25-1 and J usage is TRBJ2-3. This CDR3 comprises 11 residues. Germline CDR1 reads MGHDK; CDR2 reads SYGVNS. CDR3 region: CASRLKDTQYF. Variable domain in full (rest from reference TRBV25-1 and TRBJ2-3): EADIYQTPRYLVIGTGKKITLECSQTMGHDKMYWYQQDPGMELHLIHYSYGVNSTEKGDLSSESTVSRIRTEHFPLTLESARPSHTSQYLCASRLKDTQYFGPGTRLTVL.

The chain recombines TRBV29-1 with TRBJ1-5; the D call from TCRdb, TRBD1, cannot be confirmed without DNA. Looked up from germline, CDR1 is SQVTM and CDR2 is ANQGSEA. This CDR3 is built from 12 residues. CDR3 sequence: CSVEAPGQPQHF.

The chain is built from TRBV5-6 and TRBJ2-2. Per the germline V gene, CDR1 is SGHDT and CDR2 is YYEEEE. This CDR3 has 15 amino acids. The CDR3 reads CASSLDRGNTGELFF.

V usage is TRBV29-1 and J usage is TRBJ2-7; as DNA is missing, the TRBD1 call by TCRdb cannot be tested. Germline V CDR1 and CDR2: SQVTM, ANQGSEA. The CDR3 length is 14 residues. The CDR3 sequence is CSVTGTASSYEQYF.

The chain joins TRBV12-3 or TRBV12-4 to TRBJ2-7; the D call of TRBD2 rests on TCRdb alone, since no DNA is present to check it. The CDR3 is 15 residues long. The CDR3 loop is CASSPPGLDLGEQYF.

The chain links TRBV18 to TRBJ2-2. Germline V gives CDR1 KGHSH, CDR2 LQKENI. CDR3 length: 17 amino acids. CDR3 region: CASSPPKIRGDTGELFF. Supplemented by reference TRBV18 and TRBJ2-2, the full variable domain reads NAGVMQNPRHLVRRRGQEARLRCSPMKGHSHVYWYRQLPEEGLKFMVYLQKENIIDESGMPKERFSAEFPKEGPSILRIQQVVRGDSAAYFCASSPPKIRGDTGELFFGEGSRLTVL.

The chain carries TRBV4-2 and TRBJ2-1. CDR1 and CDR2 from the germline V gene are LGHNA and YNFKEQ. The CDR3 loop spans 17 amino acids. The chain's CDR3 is CASSQVSTVTIYNEQFF.

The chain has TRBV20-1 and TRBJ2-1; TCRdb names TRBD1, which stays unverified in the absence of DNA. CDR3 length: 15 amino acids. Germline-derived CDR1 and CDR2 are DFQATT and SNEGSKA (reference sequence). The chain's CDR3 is CSARDHGTGPDEQFF.

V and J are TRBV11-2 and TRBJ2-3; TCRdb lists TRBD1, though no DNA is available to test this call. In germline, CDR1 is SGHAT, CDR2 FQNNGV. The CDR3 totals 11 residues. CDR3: CASRSTGGQYF.

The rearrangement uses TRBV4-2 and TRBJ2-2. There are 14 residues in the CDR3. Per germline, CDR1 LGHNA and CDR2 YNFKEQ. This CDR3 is CASSQVARPGELFF.

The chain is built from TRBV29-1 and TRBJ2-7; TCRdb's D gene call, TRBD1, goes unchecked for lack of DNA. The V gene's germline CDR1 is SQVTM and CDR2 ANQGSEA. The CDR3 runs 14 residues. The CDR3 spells CSVDSGTGTNEQYF.

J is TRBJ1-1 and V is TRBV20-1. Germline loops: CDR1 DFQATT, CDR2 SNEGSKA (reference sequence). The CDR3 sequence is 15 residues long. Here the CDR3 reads CSARDIGEVNTEAFF.

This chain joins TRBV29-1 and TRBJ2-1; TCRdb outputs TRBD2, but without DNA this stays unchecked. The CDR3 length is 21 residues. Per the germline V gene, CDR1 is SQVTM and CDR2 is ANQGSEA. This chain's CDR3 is CSVEAGLGTSGTQTSYNEQFF.

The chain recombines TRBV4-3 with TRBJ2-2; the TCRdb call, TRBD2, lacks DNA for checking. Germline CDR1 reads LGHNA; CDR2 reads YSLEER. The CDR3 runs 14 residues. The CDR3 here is CASGSGLAGVELFF.

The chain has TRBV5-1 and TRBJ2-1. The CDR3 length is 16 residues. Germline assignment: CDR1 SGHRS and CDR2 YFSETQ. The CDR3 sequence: CASSYGGFSYPNEQFF.

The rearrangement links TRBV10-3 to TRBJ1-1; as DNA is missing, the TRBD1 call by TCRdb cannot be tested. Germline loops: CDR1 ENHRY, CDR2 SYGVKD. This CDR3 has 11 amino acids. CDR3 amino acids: CAIKGDTEAFF.